The 14 T cell receptor beta chains below come from one sample, sequenced in a study of T cells after yellow fever vaccination. TCRdb independently ran MiXCR on the 5' RACE reads; one entry per CDR3 protein. The sample has more than 95,000 distinct CDR3 sequences, approximately 7.1% seen once. The material sequenced was CD4+ T cells sorted from PBMCs, taken about 49 days after the first yellow fever vaccination. The receptors stem from a man between 18 and 35 years old who received the YFV17D yellow fever vaccine.

The CDR3 region has the DNA TGTGCCAGCAGCAGCCCACAGGGGAGGAACACTGAAGCTTTCTTT. Amino acids: CASSSPQGRNTEAFF. The chain is built from TRBV5-4 and TRBJ1-1, with 7 bases fitting TRBD1. In germline, CDR1 is SGHNT, CDR2 YYREEE (reference sequence). Trimming at V came to 4 bases and at J to 1 base, leaving 7 bases not matched to a gene. The CDR3 sequence is 15 residues long.

This clonotype was observed at least ten times. The J gene is TRBJ1-1, the V gene TRBV5-1; perhaps TRBD1 as D (6 bases). CDR1 and CDR2 (germline): SGHRS, YFSETQ. Trimming pared 4 bases from V and 2 bases from J, leaving 12 bases between. The CDR3 is 14 amino acids. The CDR3, as DNA: TGCGCCAGCAGCGAGCTGACAGGAAACACTGAAGCTTTCTTT. It encodes CASSELTGNTEAFF.

This clonotype showed up many times. The chain joins TRBV5-1 to TRBJ2-2, with D unclear. This CDR3 spans 14 amino acids. Germline CDR1 and CDR2: SGHRS and YFSETQ. V was pared by 0 bases and J by 5 bases, with 8 bases between. The CDR3 region has the DNA TGCGCCAGCAGCTTGGGTCTGGGGACCGGGGAGCTGTTTTTT. Protein sequence: CASSLGLGTGELFF. Together with reference TRBV5-1 and TRBJ2-2, the CDR3 gives the full variable domain: KAGVTQTPRYLIKTRGQQVTLSCSPISGHRSVSWYQQTPGQGLQFLFEYFSETQRNKGNFPGRFSGRQFSNSRSEMNVSTLELGDSALYLCASSLGLGTGELFFGEGSRLTVL.

This clonotype was seen only a few times. V gene TRBV30 combines with J gene TRBJ1-5; D gene unclear. The CDR3 length is 14 residues. Germline CDR1 and CDR2: GTSNPN and SVGIG (reference sequence). The V end lost 0 bases, the J end lost 5 bases, and 11 bases lay between the germline ends. The CDR3 here is CAWSVEAVYQPQHF. CDR3 DNA sequence: TGTGCCTGGAGTGTGGAGGCCGTCTATCAGCCCCAGCATTTT.

This clonotype appeared many times. The chain combines TRBV24-1 with TRBJ1-5; a weak D match, TRBD1 (5 bases). The CDR3 is made up of 14 amino acids. CDR1 and CDR2 (germline): KGHDR, SFDVKD. Trimming took 5 bases from V and 4 from J, leaving 11 bases between them. The CDR3 nucleotides read TGTGCCACCAGTGGGCAGGGCCAAAATCAGCCCCAGCATTTT. Its translation is CATSGQGQNQPQHF.

This clonotype has a count of ten or more. This sequence joins TRBV5-1 and TRBJ1-2; 7 bases line up with TRBD1. CDR1 and CDR2 from the germline V gene are SGHRS and YFSETQ. The CDR3 length is 15 residues. V dropped 2 bases and J dropped 1; count of bases not matched to a gene: 5. Here the CDR3 reads CASSFGPGGNYGYTF. The DNA for the CDR3 is TGCGCCAGCAGCTTTGGGCCAGGGGGTAACTATGGCTACACCTTC.

The sample holds a few counts of this clonotype. This sequence joins TRBV7-9 and TRBJ1-5; 7 positions agree with TRBD1. Per the germline V gene, CDR1 is SEHNR and CDR2 is FQNEAQ (reference sequence). J lost 5 bases, V lost 4 bases, and 2 bases had no gene match. This CDR3 has 13 residues. The CDR3 DNA reads TGTGCCAGCAGCTGGACAGGAGATCAGCCCCAGCATTTT. It yields the protein CASSWTGDQPQHF.

Ten or more counts support this clonotype. The CDR3 protein is CASVAGGTDTQYF. CDR3 DNA: TGTGCCAGCGTCGCAGGAGGGACAGATACGCAGTATTTT. The chain links TRBV6-2 or TRBV6-3 to TRBJ2-3; possibly TRBD2 for D (6 bases). This CDR3 region has 13 residues. Germline CDR1 is MNHEY and CDR2 is SVGEGT. Trimming left V 8 bases short and J 3 bases short, with 12 bases between.

This clonotype has ten or more counts. V gene TRBV20-1 combines with J gene TRBJ1-4; 9 bases agree with TRBD1. The CDR3 loop spans 13 amino acids. The germline V gene has CDR1 DFQATT and CDR2 SNEGSKA (reference sequence). The J segment lost 7 bases and the V segment lost 6 bases, leaving 6 bases of the junction unmatched. CDR3 DNA: TGCAGTGCAAAGACAGGGGGACGTGAAAAACTGTTTTTT. It yields the protein CSAKTGGREKLFF.

This clonotype showed up many times. The rearrangement links TRBV7-2 to TRBJ2-1, with D uncertain. The CDR3 contains 12 residues. Trimming pared 2 bases from V and 5 bases from J, leaving 4 bases between. CDR1 is SGHTA and CDR2 is FQGNSA in the germline V gene. CDR3 sequence: CASSLQDNEQFF. The CDR3 bases are TGTGCCAGCAGCTTACAAGACAATGAGCAGTTCTTC.

The genes are TRBV6-2 or TRBV6-3 and TRBJ2-3; 9 bases are shared with TRBD2. Per the germline V gene, CDR1 is MNHEY and CDR2 is SVGEGT. The CDR3 runs to 15 residues. J gave up 2 bases and V 2 bases, and 2 bases lay outside the gene matches. The CDR3 nucleotides are TGTGCCAGCAGTTACCTAGCGGGGACCACAGATACGCAGTATTTT. Translated, it gives CASSYLAGTTDTQYF.

This clonotype appeared many times. The V call is TRBV5-1, the J call TRBJ2-3; either TRBD1 or TRBD2 may fit D (5 bases each). CDR3 length: 13 residues. The V end lost 4 bases, the J end lost 7 bases, and 13 bases lay between the germline ends. Per germline, CDR1 SGHRS and CDR2 YFSETQ. The CDR3 DNA follows: TGCGCCAGCAGCCGGGACCCTGTGAATACGCAGTATTTT. Translation: CASSRDPVNTQYF.

This clonotype was seen repeatedly, ten times or more. The chain carries TRBV12-3 or TRBV12-4 and TRBJ1-2; 9 bases fit TRBD1. This CDR3 has 14 residues. Unmatched junction bases numbered 6, after V lost 7 bases and J lost 3 bases. The CDR3 DNA reads TGTGCCAGCACCCCGGGACAGGGTGACTATGGCTACACCTTC. Protein sequence: CASTPGQGDYGYTF.

Ten or more counts support this clonotype. The chain combines TRBV7-9 with TRBJ1-2; D perhaps matches TRBD1 (6 bases). This CDR3 has 14 residues. V was trimmed by 4 bases and J by 7 bases, leaving 16 bases between them. In germline, CDR1 is SEHNR, CDR2 FQNEAQ (reference sequence). The CDR3 coding sequence is TGTGCCAGCAGCTCGTGGACAGAAAGAGCTGGCTACACCTTC. This translates into CASSSWTERAGYTF.